This T cell receptor (beta chain) was documented in a study of T cell clonotyping in hematopoietic cell transplantation. Turning to the study itself: Recipient samples before transplant were obtained post-cytoreduction. Regarding the study as a whole: Few recipient clonotypes overlapped donors; over 95% were de novo at given depth. Broader posttransplant TCR repertoire diversity was predicted by graft donor and pretransplant recipient Inverse Simpson Index values.

On this clone itself: The antigen remains unidentified.

Method: immunoSEQ multiplex PCR; TCRdb's copy keeps in-frame clones and lacks some. The data contain tens of thousands of clones, 85% to 90% of them singletons. The CDR3 consists of 16 residues. V gave up 0 bases and J gave up 8 bases, with 17 bases separating them. Germline V gene data show CDR1 as SEHNR and CDR2 as FQNEAQ (reference sequence). Time point specified: recipient sample about 28 days before transplant, after cytoreduction. Recipient blood drawn about 28 days pretransplant and days 30, 100, 180 after. The specimen comprised peripheral blood mononuclear cells, sampled before stem cell transplant. The chain recombines TRBV7-9 with TRBJ2-1; D gene uncertain. The TCR sequence derives from a man aged 55 to 70 with biphenotypic leukemia. Some clones in this sample may be carry-over from other donors' samples. CDR3 DNA: TGTGCCAGCAGCTTAGCGGTTTTTACCGAGTACGATGAGCAGTTCTTC. Residues: CASSLAVFTEYDEQFF.